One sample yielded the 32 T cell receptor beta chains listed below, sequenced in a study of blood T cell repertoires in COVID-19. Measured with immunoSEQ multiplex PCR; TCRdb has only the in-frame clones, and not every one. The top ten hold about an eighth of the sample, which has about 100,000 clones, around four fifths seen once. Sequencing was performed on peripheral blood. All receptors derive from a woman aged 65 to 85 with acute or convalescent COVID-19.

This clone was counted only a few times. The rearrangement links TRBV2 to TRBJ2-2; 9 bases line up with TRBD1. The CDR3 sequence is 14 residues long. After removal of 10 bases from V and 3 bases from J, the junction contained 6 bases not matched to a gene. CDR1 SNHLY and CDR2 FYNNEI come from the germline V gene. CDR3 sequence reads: CANKRQGDTGELFF. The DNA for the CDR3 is TGTGCCAATAAGAGACAGGGGGACACCGGGGAGCTGTTTTTT.

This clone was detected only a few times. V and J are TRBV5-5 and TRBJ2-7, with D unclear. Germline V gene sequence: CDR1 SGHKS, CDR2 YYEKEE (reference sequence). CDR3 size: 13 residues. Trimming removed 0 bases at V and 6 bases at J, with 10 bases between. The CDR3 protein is CASSLDKRSEQYF. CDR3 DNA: TGTGCCAGCAGCTTGGATAAGAGATCCGAGCAGTACTTC. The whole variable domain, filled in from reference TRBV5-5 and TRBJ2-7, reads DAGVTQSPTHLIKTRGQQVTLRCSPISGHKSVSWYQQVLGQGPQFIFQYYEKEERGRGNFPDRFSARQFPNYSSELNVNALLLGDSALYLCASSLDKRSEQYFGPGTRLTVT.

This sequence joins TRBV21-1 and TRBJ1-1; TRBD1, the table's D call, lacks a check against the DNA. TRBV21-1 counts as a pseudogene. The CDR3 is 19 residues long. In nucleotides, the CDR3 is TGTGCCAGCAGCATGAGACGAAGAAAGGGGCCGGTTTCCAACACTGAAGCTTTCTTT. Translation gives CASSMRRRKGPVSNTEAFF.

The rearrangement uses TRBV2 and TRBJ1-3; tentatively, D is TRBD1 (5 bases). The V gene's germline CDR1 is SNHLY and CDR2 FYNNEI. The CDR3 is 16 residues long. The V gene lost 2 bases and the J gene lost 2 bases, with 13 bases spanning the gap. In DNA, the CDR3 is TGTGCCAGCAGTGAATTGGGGACTCTGGCTGGAAACACCATATATTTT. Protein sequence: CASSELGTLAGNTIYF.

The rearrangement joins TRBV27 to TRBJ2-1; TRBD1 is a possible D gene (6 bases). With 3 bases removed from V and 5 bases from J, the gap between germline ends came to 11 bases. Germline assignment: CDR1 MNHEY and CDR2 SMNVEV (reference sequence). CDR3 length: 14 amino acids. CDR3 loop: CASSLGAGNNEQFF. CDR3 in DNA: TGTGCCAGCAGTTTGGGGGCTGGGAACAATGAGCAGTTCTTC.

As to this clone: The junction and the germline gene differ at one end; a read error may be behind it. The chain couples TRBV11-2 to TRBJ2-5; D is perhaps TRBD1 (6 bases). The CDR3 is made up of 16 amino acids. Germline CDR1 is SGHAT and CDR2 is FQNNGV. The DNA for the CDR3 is TGTGCCAGCAGCGTAGACCGGGGCAGGGGCCAAGAGACCCAGTACTTC. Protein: CASSVDRGRGQETQYF. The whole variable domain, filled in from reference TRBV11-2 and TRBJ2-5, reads EAGVAQSPRYKIIEKRQSVAFWCNPISGHATLYWYQQILGQGPKLLIQFQNNGVVDDSQLPKDRFSAERLKGVDSTLKIQPAKLEDSAVYLCASSVDRGRGQETQYFGPGTRLLVL.

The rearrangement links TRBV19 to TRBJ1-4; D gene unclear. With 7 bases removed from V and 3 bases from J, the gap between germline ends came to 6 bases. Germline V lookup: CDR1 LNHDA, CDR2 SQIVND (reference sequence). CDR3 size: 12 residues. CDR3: CASKRPNEKLFF. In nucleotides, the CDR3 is TGTGCCAGTAAGCGGCCTAATGAAAAACTGTTTTTT.

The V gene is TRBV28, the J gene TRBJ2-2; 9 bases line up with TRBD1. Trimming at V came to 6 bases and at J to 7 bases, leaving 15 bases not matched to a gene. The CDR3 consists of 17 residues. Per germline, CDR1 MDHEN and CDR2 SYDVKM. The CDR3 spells CASSPRLGQGFGGELFF. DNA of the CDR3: TGTGCCAGCAGCCCACGCTTGGGACAGGGATTCGGCGGGGAGCTGTTTTTT.

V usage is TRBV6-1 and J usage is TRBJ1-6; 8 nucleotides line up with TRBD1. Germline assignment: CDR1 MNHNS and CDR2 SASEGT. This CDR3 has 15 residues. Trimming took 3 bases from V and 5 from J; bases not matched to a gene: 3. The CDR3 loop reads CASSDGQGNNSPLHF. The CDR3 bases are TGTGCCAGCAGTGACGGACAGGGCAATAATTCACCCCTCCACTTT.

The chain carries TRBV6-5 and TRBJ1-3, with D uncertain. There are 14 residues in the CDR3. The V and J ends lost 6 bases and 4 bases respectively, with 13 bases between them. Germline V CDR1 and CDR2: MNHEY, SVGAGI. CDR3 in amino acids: CASSPDFPGNTIYF. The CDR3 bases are TGTGCCAGCAGCCCCGACTTTCCGGGAAACACCATATATTTT.

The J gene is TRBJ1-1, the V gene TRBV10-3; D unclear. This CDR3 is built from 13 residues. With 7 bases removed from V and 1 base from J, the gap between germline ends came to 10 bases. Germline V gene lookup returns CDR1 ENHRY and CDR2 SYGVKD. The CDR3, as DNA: TGTGCCATCAAGCTGGGGAGGAACACTGAAGCTTTCTTT. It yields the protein CAIKLGRNTEAFF.

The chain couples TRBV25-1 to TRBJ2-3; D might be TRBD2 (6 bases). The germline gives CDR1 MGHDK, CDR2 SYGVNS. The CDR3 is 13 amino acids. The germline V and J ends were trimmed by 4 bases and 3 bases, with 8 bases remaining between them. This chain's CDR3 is CASSGGTTDTQYF. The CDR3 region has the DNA TGTGCCAGCAGTGGAGGGACTACAGATACGCAGTATTTT.

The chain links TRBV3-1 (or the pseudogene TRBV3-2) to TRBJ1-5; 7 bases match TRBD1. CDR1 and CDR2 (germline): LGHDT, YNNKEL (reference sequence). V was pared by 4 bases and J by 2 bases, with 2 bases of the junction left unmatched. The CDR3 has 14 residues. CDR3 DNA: TGTGCCAGCAGCCTCGGACAGGGCAATCAGCCCCAGCATTTT. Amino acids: CASSLGQGNQPQHF.

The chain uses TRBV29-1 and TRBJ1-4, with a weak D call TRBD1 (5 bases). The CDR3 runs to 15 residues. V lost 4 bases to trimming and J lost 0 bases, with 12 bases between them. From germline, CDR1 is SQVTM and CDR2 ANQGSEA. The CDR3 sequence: CSVGGTGATNEKLFF. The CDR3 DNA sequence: TGCAGCGTTGGGGGGACGGGGGCAACTAATGAAAAACTGTTTTTT.

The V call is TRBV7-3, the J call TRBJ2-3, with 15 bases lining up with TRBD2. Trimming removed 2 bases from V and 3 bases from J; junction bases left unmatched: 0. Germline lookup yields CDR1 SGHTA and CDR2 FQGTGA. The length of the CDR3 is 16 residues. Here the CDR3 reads CASSLGLAGGTDTQYF. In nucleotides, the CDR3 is TGTGCCAGCAGCTTAGGACTAGCGGGGGGGACAGATACGCAGTATTTT.

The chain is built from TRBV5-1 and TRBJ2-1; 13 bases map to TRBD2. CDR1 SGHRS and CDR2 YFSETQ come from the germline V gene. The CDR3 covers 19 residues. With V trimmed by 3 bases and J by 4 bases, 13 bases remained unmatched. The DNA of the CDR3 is TGCGCCAGCAGCTATGTAACTAGCGGGGGGGTTGGAGCTTACAATGAGCAGTTCTTC. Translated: CASSYVTSGGVGAYNEQFF.

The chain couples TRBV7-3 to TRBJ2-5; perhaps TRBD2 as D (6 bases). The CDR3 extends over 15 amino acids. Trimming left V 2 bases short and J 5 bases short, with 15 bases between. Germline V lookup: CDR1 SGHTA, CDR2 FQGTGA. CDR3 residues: CASSLEAGPWETQYF. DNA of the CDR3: TGTGCCAGCAGCTTAGAAGCGGGTCCTTGGGAGACCCAGTACTTC.

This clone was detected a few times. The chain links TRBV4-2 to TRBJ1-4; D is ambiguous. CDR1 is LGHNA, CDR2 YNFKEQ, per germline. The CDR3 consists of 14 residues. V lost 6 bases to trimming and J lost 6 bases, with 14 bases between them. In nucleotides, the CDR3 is TGTGCCAGCAGTCTAACTAGGGCGGATGAAAAACTGTTTTTT. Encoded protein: CASSLTRADEKLFF.

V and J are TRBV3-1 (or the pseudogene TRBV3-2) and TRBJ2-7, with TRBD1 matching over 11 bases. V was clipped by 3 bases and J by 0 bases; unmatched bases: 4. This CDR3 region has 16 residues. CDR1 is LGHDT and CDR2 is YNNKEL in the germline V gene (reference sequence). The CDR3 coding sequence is TGTGCCAGCAGCCATTCCGGGACAGGGGGCTCCTACGAGCAGTACTTC. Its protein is CASSHSGTGGSYEQYF.

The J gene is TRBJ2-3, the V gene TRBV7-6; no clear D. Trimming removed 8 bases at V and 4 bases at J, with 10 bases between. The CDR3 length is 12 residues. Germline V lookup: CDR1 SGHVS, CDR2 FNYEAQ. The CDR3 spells CASSLPADTQYF. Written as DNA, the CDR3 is TGTGCCAGCTCCTTACCAGCAGATACGCAGTATTTT.

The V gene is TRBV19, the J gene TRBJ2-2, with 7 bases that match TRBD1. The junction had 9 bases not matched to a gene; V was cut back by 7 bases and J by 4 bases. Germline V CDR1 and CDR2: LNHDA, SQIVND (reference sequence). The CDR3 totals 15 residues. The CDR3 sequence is CASKEDRASTGELFF. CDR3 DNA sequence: TGTGCCAGTAAGGAAGACAGGGCGAGCACCGGGGAGCTGTTTTTT.

DNA for the CDR3: TGTGCCAGCAGCTTGGGTATTAGCGGGGGGCTCACAGATACGCAGTATTTT. Translating it yields CASSLGISGGLTDTQYF. V and J are TRBV5-4 and TRBJ2-3, with TRBD2 matching 10 bases. The germline CDR1 and CDR2 sequences are SGHNT and YYREEE (reference sequence). The CDR3 runs 17 residues. Trimming removed 0 bases from V and 2 bases from J; junction bases left unmatched: 6.

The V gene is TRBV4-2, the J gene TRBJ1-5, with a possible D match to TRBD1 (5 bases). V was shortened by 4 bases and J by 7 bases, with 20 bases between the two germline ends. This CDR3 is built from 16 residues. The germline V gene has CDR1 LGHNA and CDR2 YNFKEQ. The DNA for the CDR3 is TGTGCCAGCAGCCGGACTCTGGACCCGGGGGAACAGCCCCAGCATTTT. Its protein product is CASSRTLDPGEQPQHF.

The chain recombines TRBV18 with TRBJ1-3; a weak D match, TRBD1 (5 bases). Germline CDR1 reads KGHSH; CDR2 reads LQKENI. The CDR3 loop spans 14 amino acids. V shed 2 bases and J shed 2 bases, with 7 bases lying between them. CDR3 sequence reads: CASSPGATGNTIYF. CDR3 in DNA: TGTGCCAGCTCACCAGGGGCGACTGGAAACACCATATATTTT.

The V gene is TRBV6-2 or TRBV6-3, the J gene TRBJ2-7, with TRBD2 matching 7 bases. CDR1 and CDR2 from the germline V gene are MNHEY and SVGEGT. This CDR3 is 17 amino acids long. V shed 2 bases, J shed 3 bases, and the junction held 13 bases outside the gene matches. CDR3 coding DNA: TGTGCCAGCAGTTACGCCAGCGGGGATACACTTATCTACGAGCAGTACTTC. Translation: CASSYASGDTLIYEQYF.

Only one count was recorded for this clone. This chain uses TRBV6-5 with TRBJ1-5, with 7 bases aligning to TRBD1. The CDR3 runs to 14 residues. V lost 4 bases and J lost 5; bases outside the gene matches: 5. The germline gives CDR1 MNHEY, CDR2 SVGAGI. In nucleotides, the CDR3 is TGTGCCAGCAGTTCGGACAGGACCTATCAGCCCCAGCATTTT. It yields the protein CASSSDRTYQPQHF.

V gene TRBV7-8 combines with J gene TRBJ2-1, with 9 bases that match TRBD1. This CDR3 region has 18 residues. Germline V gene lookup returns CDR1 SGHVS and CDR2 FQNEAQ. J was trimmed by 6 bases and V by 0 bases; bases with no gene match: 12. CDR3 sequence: CASSLAHRGQGLSNEQFF. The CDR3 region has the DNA TGTGCCAGCAGCTTAGCGCATCGGGGACAGGGACTGTCCAATGAGCAGTTCTTC.

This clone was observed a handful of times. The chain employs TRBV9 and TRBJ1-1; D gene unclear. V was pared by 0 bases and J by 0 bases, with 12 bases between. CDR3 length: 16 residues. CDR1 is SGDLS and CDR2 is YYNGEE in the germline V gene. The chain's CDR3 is CASSVVQNLMNTEAFF. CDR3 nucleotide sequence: TGTGCCAGCAGCGTAGTTCAAAACCTAATGAACACTGAAGCTTTCTTT.

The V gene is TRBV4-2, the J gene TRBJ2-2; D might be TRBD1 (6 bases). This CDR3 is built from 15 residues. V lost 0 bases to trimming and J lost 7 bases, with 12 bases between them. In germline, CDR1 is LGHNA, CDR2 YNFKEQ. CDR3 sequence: CASSQEHRVDGELFF. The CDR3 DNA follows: TGTGCCAGCAGCCAAGAACACAGGGTGGACGGGGAGCTGTTTTTT.

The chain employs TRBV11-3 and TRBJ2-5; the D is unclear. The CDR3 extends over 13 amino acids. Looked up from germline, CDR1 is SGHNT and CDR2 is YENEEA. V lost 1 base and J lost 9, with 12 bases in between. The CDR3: CASSLGLGEAQYF. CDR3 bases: TGTGCCAGCAGCTTAGGTTTGGGTGAGGCCCAGTACTTC. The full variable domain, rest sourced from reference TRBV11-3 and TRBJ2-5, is EAGVVQSPRYKIIEKKQPVAFWCNPISGHNTLYWYLQNLGQGPELLIRYENEEAVDDSQLPKDRFSAERLKGVDSTLKIQPAELGDSAVYLCASSLGLGEAQYFGPGTRLLVL.

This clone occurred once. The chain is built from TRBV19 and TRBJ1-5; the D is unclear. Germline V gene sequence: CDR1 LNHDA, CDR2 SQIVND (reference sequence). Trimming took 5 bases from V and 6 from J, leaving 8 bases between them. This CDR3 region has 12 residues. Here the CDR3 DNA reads TGTGCCAGTAGTCCTACTATTCAGCCCCAGCATTTT. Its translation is CASSPTIQPQHF.

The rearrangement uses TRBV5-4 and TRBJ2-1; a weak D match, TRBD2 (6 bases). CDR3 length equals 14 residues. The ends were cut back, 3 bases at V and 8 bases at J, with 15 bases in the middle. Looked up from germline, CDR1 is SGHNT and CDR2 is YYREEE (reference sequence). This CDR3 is CASSSGGWDYEQFF. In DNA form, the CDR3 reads TGTGCCAGCAGCTCCGGTGGGTGGGACTATGAGCAGTTCTTC.